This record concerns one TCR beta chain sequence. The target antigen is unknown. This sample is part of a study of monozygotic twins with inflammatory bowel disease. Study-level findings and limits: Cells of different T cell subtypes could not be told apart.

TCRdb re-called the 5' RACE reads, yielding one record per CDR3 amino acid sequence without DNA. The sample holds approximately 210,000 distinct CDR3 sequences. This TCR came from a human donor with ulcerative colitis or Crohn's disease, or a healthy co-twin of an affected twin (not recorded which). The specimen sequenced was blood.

CDR3 region: CASSLVGRVGKETQYF. This sequence joins TRBV7-9 and TRBJ2-5; no DNA is available, so the TRBD2 call from TCRdb remains unchecked. CDR1 and CDR2 from the germline V gene are SEHNR and FQNEAQ (reference sequence). CDR3 length: 16 residues.